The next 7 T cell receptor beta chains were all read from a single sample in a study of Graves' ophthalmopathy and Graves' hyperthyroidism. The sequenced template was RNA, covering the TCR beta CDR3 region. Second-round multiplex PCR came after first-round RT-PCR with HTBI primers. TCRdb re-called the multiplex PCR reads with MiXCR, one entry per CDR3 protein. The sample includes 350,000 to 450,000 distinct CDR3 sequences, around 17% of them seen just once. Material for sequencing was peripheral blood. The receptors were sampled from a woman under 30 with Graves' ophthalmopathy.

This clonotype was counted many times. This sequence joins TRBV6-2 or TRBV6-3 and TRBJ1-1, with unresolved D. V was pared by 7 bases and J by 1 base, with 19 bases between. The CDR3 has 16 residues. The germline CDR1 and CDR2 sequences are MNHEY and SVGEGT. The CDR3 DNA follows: TGTGCCAGCACCCTTTTCGAGGCCCGCGAGAACACTGAAGCTTTCTTT. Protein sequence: CASTLFEARENTEAFF.

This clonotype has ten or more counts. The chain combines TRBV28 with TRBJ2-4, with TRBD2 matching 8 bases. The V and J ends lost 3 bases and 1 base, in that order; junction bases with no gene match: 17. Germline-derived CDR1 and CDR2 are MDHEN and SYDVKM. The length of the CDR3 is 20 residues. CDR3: CASSFESTGGGLVAKNIQYF. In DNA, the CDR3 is TGTGCCAGCAGTTTTGAGTCTACGGGGGGGGGATTGGTGGCCAAAAACATTCAGTACTTC.

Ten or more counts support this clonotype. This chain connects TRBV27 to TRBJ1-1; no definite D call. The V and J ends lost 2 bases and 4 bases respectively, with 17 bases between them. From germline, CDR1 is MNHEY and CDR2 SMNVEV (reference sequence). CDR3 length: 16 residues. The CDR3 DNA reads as TGTGCCAGCAGTTTAGCGAACCCGGGATACGGCACTGAAGCTTTCTTT. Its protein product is CASSLANPGYGTEAFF.

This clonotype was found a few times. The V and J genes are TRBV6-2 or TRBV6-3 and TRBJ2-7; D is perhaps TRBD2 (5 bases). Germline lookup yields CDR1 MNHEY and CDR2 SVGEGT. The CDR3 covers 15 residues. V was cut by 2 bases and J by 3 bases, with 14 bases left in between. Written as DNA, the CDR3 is TGTGCCAGCAGTTACGGGCCTAGCAGAGACTACGAGCAGTACTTC. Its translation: CASSYGPSRDYEQYF.

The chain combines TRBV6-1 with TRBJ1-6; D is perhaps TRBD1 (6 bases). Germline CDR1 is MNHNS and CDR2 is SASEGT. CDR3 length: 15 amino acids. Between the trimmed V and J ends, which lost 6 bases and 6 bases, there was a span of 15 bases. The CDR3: CASREQTGSNSPLHF. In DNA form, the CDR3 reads TGTGCCAGCAGGGAACAGACAGGATCTAATTCACCCCTCCACTTT.

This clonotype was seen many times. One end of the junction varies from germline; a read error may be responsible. CDR3 sequence (DNA): TGTGCCGGCAGTCCAGGGGTCGGGGCCAACGTCCTGACTTTC. Amino acids: CAGSPGVGANVLTF. The V gene is TRBV11-1, the J gene TRBJ2-6; a weak D match, TRBD1 (6 bases). The germline gives CDR1 SGHAT, CDR2 FQDESV (reference sequence). The CDR3 has 14 residues.

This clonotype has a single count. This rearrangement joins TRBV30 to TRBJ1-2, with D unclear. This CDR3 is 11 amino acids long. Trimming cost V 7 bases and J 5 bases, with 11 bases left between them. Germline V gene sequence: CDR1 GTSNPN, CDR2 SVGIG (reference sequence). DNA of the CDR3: TGTGCCTCGATCGTCTTATATGGCTACACCTTC. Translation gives CASIVLYGYTF.